The source of this T cell receptor beta chain is a study of metastatic and nonmetastatic thyroid tumors. Study-level information: It was across blood and tumor or nodule tissue from malignant and benign thyroid patients that repertoires were compared.

Per the original data handling: A classifier for distant metastasis in papillary thyroid cancer was constructed using CDR3 differences observed across clinicopathological groups. TCRdb used MiXCR to call clones anew from the PCR reads. TCRdb's processing, not the authors' own work, is the source of the V and J calls. The data hold some 22,000 clones, with 24% observed a single time. This clone was recorded many times. As yet, its antigen is unknown. From germline, CDR1 is SQVTM and CDR2 ANQGSEA. The CDR3 sequence is 16 residues long. V dropped 7 bases and J dropped 8 bases, with 29 bases sitting between them. Study-level points and caveats: A significant increase in TCR beta diversity was reportedly seen in malignant thyroid tumors relative to benign nodules, in blood and tumor.

Thyroid surgery was preceded by no treatment in any patient. The V call is TRBV29-1, the J call TRBJ1-2, with D hard to call. Sequencing was done on a sample of tumor tissue. The source is a male donor with papillary thyroid cancer or a benign thyroid nodule (not recorded which). Some clones in this sample may be carry-over from other donors' samples. In DNA, the CDR3 is TGCAGCGCACTGAAGGGTTCGACATCTCTTTCTGGGGGCTACACCTTC. Translating it yields CSALKGSTSLSGGYTF. The complete variable domain, with remaining parts taken from reference TRBV29-1 and TRBJ1-2, reads SAVISQKPSRDICQRGTSLTIQCQVDSQVTMMFWYRQQPGQSLTLIATANQGSEATYESGFVIDKFPISRPNLTFSTLTVSNMSPEDSSIYLCSALKGSTSLSGGYTFGSGTRLTVV.